Listed here is a single TCR beta chain. Its recognized antigen is unknown. Base-call qualities are not available, and no considerably larger clone is one nucleotide away. This sample was included in a study of cytomegalovirus exposure and HLA in healthy donors (dated by TCRdb to about 2017). Study-level background: In an earlier analysis of around 540 of the donors, 276 Gb of sequence data and 95 million to 130 million unique TCR beta sequences from 180 million or so T cells were reported. Class I and class II HLA loci were covered by the typing at four-digit resolution. Donor age, sex, ethnicity and CMV serostatus were collected together with the repertoire data. The genetic ancestry cluster associated with self-reported Caucasian donors included about four fifths of the approximately 400 genotyped donors. The number of typed donors differed by locus: about 620-640 for A, B, C, DRB1 and DQB1; 522 for DQA1; approximately 600 for DPA1; and about 450 for DPB1. The study used immunosequencing to profile the T cell repertoires of 670 or so subjects and linked those repertoires to cytomegalovirus serostatus. The aim of the study was to test whether cataloging public T cell receptors could identify signatures of past pathogen exposure. In an earlier analysis of 500 to 650 of the donors, high-throughput TCR beta sequencing was used to judge whether each TCR beta V gene segment behaved as functional or pseudogenic. Among around 400 genotyped donors of the cohort, an average of roughly 230,000 unique TCR beta nucleotide sequences was sequenced per donor, of which approximately 18% were non-productive. High-throughput TCR immunosequencing, statistical association of individual TCRs with disease status, and machine learning were combined to predict cytomegalovirus infection status. Roughly 310 gigabases of sequencing data and 70 million to 85 million unique TCR sequences were included in an early release covering about 600 HLA-typed donors. Four to six DR-DQ haplotypes were handled as single units for association and clustering, since linkage in the cohort was strong. A later genetic analysis took genome-wide SNP genotypes for about 65% of the 666 donors and used that subset as a discovery cohort. Along with the approximately 670-subject first cohort, a separate validation cohort of some 130 different subjects was used. All discovery cohort repertoires had been generated using a single sequencing platform. The later analysis used no new phenotypic data to find candidate immune exposures, relying instead on TCR beta sequences and their occurrence across donors. A later analysis re-examined previously published TCR beta repertoires from about 700 donors and added high-resolution HLA genotyping to investigate patterns of TCR occurrence. Overall study results and their limits: Immune exposure information for the cohort was limited to CMV serostatus. According to the authors, the approach could potentially be generalized to other disease states and immunological phenotypes. The classifier was reported to diagnose cytomegalovirus status with high specificity and sensitivity in both the original and validation cohorts. Several of the top co-occurrence clusters appeared to be linked to parvovirus B19, influenza, CMV and Epstein-Barr virus, according to a later analysis. According to a later analysis, most CMV-associated TCR beta chains appeared to be HLA-restricted, and the HLA associations seemed to be driven largely by CMV exposure. A group of highly shared sequence variants was considered likely to be a technical artifact of the sequencing pipeline. While some public TCRs were present in many individuals, most TCR sequences turned up only very rarely across donors. In a later analysis, HLA-associated TCR beta chains were found to be more clonally expanded and to have lower generation probabilities than equally common non-associated chains. At a false discovery rate of 0.05, a later analysis linked around 15,000 TCR beta sequences to specific HLA alleles. Because counts were too low, roughly 17 rarely observed V segments, including chromosome 9 orphons, were left out of the earlier analysis of roughly 600 of the donors. A further reported finding was that TCR beta sequences accurately predicted the HLA-A and HLA-B alleles for most subjects in the first cohort. A later genetic analysis reported fewer N-insertions in productive TCRs among donors in an Asian-associated ancestry cluster than the approximately 700-donor mean. Assigning TCR associations to individual alleles was difficult when HLA alleles, especially DR and DQ, strongly co-occurred. The 87-base-pair reads could not distinguish some IMGT-functional V segments, including TRBV6-2 and TRBV6-3, so those segments were excluded. Broadly in line with IMGT annotations, most TCR beta V segments showed up in productive rearrangements about 87% or about 30% of the time in an earlier analysis of approximately 640 of the donors. In vitro tests confirmed that three of the cytomegalovirus-associated TCR beta chains recognize cytomegalovirus antigens. Roughly uniform sequencing depth across donors was assumed in presence/absence analyses, although this assumption may not hold. Because HLA typing was unavailable for some donors at each locus, only the typed subset was used in association tests. The study gave a list of over 150 TCR beta chains associated with cytomegalovirus. According to a later analysis, TCR association rates differed among HLA loci, with DRB1 alleles showing the most associated TCRs and HLA-C alleles showing the fewest. Linkage disequilibrium might explain the correlated functional status among segregating V segments, but an unknown experimental factor could not be ruled out. In a later genetic analysis, a missense DCLRE1C variant was associated with V-gene and J-gene trimming of TCR beta chains, and the association was replicated in an independent cohort. In this cohort, only TCR beta chains were sequenced, and detectable features were limited by the absence of alpha or paired-chain data.

The cohort comprised approximately 700 healthy bone marrow donors. Cohort members were all nominally healthy when sampled, although unrecorded immune exposures were likely present. The donor tested CMV seronegative, placing the donor among the roughly 350 seronegative members of the cohort. Every donor gave a peripheral blood sample, and the peripheral blood mononuclear cells from that sample were used for TCR beta sequencing. The Qiagen DNeasy Blood Extraction Kit was used to extract genomic DNA from the blood cell samples. The library was built by means of the immunoSEQ multiplex PCR assay. For the multiplex PCR, a mixture combining 60 forward primers for TCR Vbeta segments and 13 reverse primers for TCR Jbeta segments was used. A multiplex PCR assay on genomic DNA amplified the CDR3 region of rearranged TCR beta genes. Amplified TCR beta libraries were sequenced as 87-base-pair reads on the Illumina HiSeq System. Concerning the study's data processing: Across the 700 or so repertoires, a later analysis counted some 80 million unique TCR beta chains, around 11 million of which were shared by at least two donors. Raw reads were error-corrected and collapsed into unique sequences by a nearest-neighbor algorithm in which closely related sequences were merged to remove PCR and sequencing errors. V, D and J gene segments were assigned by aligning CDR3 sequences to IMGT reference sequences. Each retained sequence needed at least a six-nucleotide match to both a V gene segment and a J gene segment. A rearrangement counted as productive if the CDR3 had no stop codons and remained in frame with V and J, and every other rearrangement counted as non-productive. CDR3 was defined according to IMGT convention as the region running from the second conserved V-encoded cysteine to the conserved J-encoded phenylalanine. In an earlier analysis of around 640 of the donors, sequences lacking an unambiguous match to a single V gene segment were excluded. An earlier analysis of fewer than 650 of the donors classified V segments as functional when productive rearrangements were above 56.7% and as segregating when the standard deviation between donors was above 5%. To diagnose cytomegalovirus status from the catalog of TCR beta chain sequences, a statistical classification framework was built. A later analysis assigned V and J genes by comparing TCR nucleotide sequences with IMGT/GENE-DB human TR gene sequences. In a later analysis, CDR3 sequences and most-parsimonious VDJ recombination scenarios were assigned using the TCRdist pipeline. A later analysis defined each TCR beta chain by its CDR3 amino acid sequence plus V-gene family, and excluded reads lacking a unique V-gene family. A later analysis removed 500 to 650 highly shared, low-generation-probability nucleotide sequences to deal with suspected cross-contamination and a sequencing artifact. For each public chain, a later analysis derived a clonal expansion index from normalized ranks of inferred template counts within each repertoire. In a later analysis, generation probabilities were computed using a VDJ recombination model fitted to out-of-frame rearrangements, and the results were checked against IGoR. In a later analysis, TCR-TCR, TCR-HLA and TCR-CMV co-occurrence was scored with hypergeometric tests, and a repertoire-size bias correction was applied to TCR pairs. To estimate false discovery rates, a later analysis permuted the HLA or CMV assignments 20 times. In a later analysis, co-occurring TCRs were grouped using DBSCAN, and TCRdist sequence similarity was added for clustering within HLA-allele-positive subsets. Repertoires with fewer than 30,000 or more than 120,000 public chains were left out of co-occurrence clustering, as were about 5 repertoires with anomalous nucleotide sharing. Entries here come from immuneACCESS through TCRdb and include only in-frame sequences with V and J called. Some clones fail to appear in such tables; in the studies checked, an unresolved V gene covers under half of the shortfall, and the cause of the remainder is unknown. Clone size and the V and J calls come from that table; the DNA yielded D and trimming. The sample yields about 130,000 clones; 65% to 80% were counted once. The top ten clonotypes cover roughly 1.8% of the sample.

The CDR3 covers 10 residues, taking in both the cysteine and the phenylalanine. This entry keeps only the CDR3 DNA: 30 bases, framed from base 1. For CDR1 and CDR2, the germline V gene lists SGHVS and FNYEAQ. Trimming removed 8 bases from V and 4 bases from J, leaving 5 bases between the germline ends. This chain is built from TRBV7-6 and TRBJ2-5, with no reliable assignment of the D segment. The sample taken for sequencing was PBMCs. The clonotype was recovered from a middle-aged woman in good health and CMV-seronegative. The DNA sequence is as follows: TGTGCCAGCGTCTCAGAGACCCAGTACTTC. Translated, this gives CASVSETQYF.